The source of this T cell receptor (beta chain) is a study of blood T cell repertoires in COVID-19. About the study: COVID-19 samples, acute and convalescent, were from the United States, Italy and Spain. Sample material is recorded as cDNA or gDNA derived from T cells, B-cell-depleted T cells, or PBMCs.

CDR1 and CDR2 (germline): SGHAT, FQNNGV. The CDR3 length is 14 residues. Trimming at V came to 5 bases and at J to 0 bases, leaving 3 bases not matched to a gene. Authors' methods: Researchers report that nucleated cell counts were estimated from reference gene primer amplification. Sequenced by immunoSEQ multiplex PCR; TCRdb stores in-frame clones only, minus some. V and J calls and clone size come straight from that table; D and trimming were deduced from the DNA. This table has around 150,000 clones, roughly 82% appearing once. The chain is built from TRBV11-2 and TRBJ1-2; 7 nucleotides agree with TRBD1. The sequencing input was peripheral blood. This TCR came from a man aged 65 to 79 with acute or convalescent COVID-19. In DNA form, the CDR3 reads TGTGCCAGCAGCCCCGGGACAGCTAACTATGGCTACACCTTC. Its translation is CASSPGTANYGYTF.